This is a list of T cell receptor beta chains from one sample in a study of shared clonotypes between healthy human individuals. Libraries were prepared by immunoSEQ multiplex PCR; TCRdb keeps only in-frame clonotypes and omits some of them. The sample comprises approximately 530,000 clones, 90% to 96% of which are singletons, and about 0.054% rests with the top ten. The sequenced material came from naive CD4+ T cells sorted from blood. These receptors were taken from a woman aged 25 to 45 in good health. The CDR3 runs from the conserved cysteine through the conserved F or W.

J gene	V gene	CDR3 protein
TRBJ1-2	TRBV18	CASSPMDRGKGYTF
TRBJ1-2	TRBV7-3	CASSYGQGADYGYTF
TRBJ1-2	TRBV5-5	CASSFGAGQRYGYTF
TRBJ2-7	TRBV2	CASSADRRTYEQYF
TRBJ2-6	TRBV6-6	CASRGEPGANVLTF
TRBJ1-2	TRBV6-6	CASSEKRTFPGGYTF
TRBJ1-5	TRBV5-6	CASSLLDQPQHF
TRBJ2-1	TRBV5-6	CASSASGTGSYNEQFF
TRBJ1-2	TRBV9	CASSVDISNYGYTF
TRBJ2-5	TRBV18	CASSSWTSGGGQETQYF
TRBJ2-1	TRBV7-2	CASSRASGTQNEQFF
TRBJ2-5	TRBV10-3	CAISRTSDSQETQYF
TRBJ1-1	TRBV7-9	CASSPPRGRNTEAFF
TRBJ2-7	TRBV7-2	CATRRGSGYEQYF
TRBJ2-3	TRBV29-1	CSVSAATDTQYF
TRBJ1-1	TRBV5-1	CASSIRQSTNTEAFF
TRBJ2-7	TRBV4-2	CASSLASGAYEQYF
TRBJ1-3	TRBV9	CASSVEGNTIYF
TRBJ2-7	TRBV6-5	CASPTTGNGYEQYF
TRBJ1-5	TRBV28	CASTSRGGSPNQPQHF
TRBJ2-7	TRBV7-9	CASSLEQGYEQYF
TRBJ2-7	TRBV6-6	CASRGGGANSYEQYF
TRBJ2-1	TRBV7-2	CASSLGSSGPFSYNEQFF
TRBJ2-4	TRBV12-1	CASSFVLALAKNIQYF
TRBJ1-3	TRBV25-1	CASSATGPSGNTIYF
TRBJ2-2	TRBV7-2	CASSLAEGGELFF
TRBJ1-2	TRBV28	CVTAPGGDYGYTF
TRBJ1-1	TRBV7-9	CASSLTGETEAFF
TRBJ2-7	TRBV7-2	CASSLGLAGDEQYF
TRBJ2-1	TRBV1	CTSSQDRAEVGHNEQFF
TRBJ2-2	TRBV6-6	CASSYPRTADTGELFF
TRBJ1-1	TRBV18	CASSPALGGTEAFF
TRBJ1-5	TRBV7-3	CASSPGNSYLCDQPQHF
TRBJ2-3	TRBV7-9	CASSPGLAAFTDTQYF
TRBJ2-1	TRBV11-1	CASSLVAEYYNEQFF